This is a list of T cell receptor beta chains from one sample in a study of T cells in Graves' hyperthyroidism and ophthalmopathy. TCRdb itself ran the multiplex PCR reads through MiXCR, one entry per CDR3 protein. In the table there are around 800,000 distinct CDR3 sequences, 35% to 40% of which are singletons. The source material was blood. The source is a young man with Graves' hyperthyroidism. The CDR3 runs from the conserved cysteine through the conserved F or W. D genes are given only for firm matches. A row's size may be missing; if present it is once, few, many or a size class.

V gene	J gene	clone size	D gene	CDR3 DNA	CDR3 protein
TRBV4-3	TRBJ2-7	few	TRBD2	TGCGCCAGCAGCCCCGTATCTAGCGGACCTTCCTACGAGCAGTACTTC	CASSPVSSGPSYEQYF
TRBV6-5	TRBJ1-4	.	TRBD1	TGTGCCAGCAGATCCGGGACAGGGGATCAAAAACTGTTTTTT	CASRSGTGDQKLFF
TRBV12-3/TRBV12-4	TRBJ1-2	.	.	TGTGCCAGCAGTTATCGGAAGGGTAACCTCTATGGCTACACCTTC	CASSYRKGNLYGYTF
TRBV29-1	TRBJ2-5	many	TRBD2	TGCAGCGTTGAAGAGGGGGGGTCCCAAGAGACCCAGTACTTC	CSVEEGGSQETQYF
TRBV24-1	TRBJ2-3	few	.	TGTGCCACCAGTGATTATCGAGACACCACAGATACGCAGTATTTT	CATSDYRDTTDTQYF
TRBV5-5	TRBJ2-5	.	.	TGTGCCAGCAGCTTGGTCGTAGGGGAAGGGACCCAGTACTTC	CASSLVVGEGTQYF
TRBV14	TRBJ1-2	.	TRBD1	TGTGCCAGCAGCCCGGGACAGGGGATCTCTGGCTACACCTTC	CASSPGQGISGYTF
TRBV29-1	TRBJ1-4	.	TRBD1	TGCAGCGTAGCGACAGGGGACCCTGGAAAACTGTTTTTT	CSVATGDPGKLFF
TRBV2	TRBJ1-2	.	.	TGTGCCAGCTCACCGGACGCAGGATATGGCTACACCTTC	CASSPDAGYGYTF
TRBV10-3	TRBJ1-1	many	.	TGTGCCATCAGGAGGAGTGGGGAAGACACTGAAGCTTTCTTT	CAIRRSGEDTEAFF
TRBV4-2	TRBJ1-2	.	TRBD1	TGTGCCAGCAGCCATCAGGGGGGGGGTGGCTACACCTTC	CASSHQGGGGYTF
TRBV7-8	TRBJ1-2	.	TRBD1	TGTGCCAGCCCACCGGGACAGGGAGACTACACCTTC	CASPPGQGDYTF
TRBV28	TRBJ2-7	.	TRBD1	TGTGCCAGCACCGTTGGACAGGGGGGACAGTACTTC	CASTVGQGGQYF
TRBV20-1	TRBJ1-1	.	.	TGCAGTGCTGATCGGATGAACACTGAAGCTTTCTTT	CSADRMNTEAFF
TRBV7-2	TRBJ1-4	many	.	TGTGCCAGCGCCCTGGGACAATCGAATGAAAAACTGTTTTTT	CASALGQSNEKLFF
TRBV4-1	TRBJ2-5	.	.	TGCGCCAGCAGCCAAAACCCCAGTGGACGGAGACAAGAGACCCAGTACTTC	CASSQNPSGRRQETQYF
TRBV12-3/TRBV12-4	TRBJ1-5	many	.	TGTGCCAGCACGGGAGGGACCGGATTCAATCAGCCCCAGCATTTT	CASTGGTGFNQPQHF
TRBV20-1	TRBJ1-2	many	.	TGCAGTGCTAGTCCCGGGACGGATTATGGCTACACCTTC	CSASPGTDYGYTF
TRBV6-5	TRBJ1-1	.	TRBD1	TGTGCCAGCAGTTACTCGAATTGGGGACAGGTGAACACTGAAGCTTTCTTT	CASSYSNWGQVNTEAFF
TRBV5-1	TRBJ1-4	.	.	TGCGCCAGCAGCTTGTGGTTTACTAATGAAAAACTGTTTTTT	CASSLWFTNEKLFF
TRBV5-1	TRBJ1-4	.	.	TGCGCCAGCAGCTTGGGGGGACACTCTAATGAAAAACTGTTTTTT	CASSLGGHSNEKLFF
TRBV7-9	TRBJ2-7	few	.	TGTGCCAGCAGCTCGAAACTAGGGACCTACGAGCAGTACTTC	CASSSKLGTYEQYF
TRBV6-6	TRBJ2-2	few	.	TGTGCCAGCGGGTTCGCGAACACCGGGGAGCTGTTTTTT	CASGFANTGELFF
TRBV7-9	TRBJ1-6	many	.	TGTGCCAGCAGCTCCGACAGTCATCGCTCACCCCTCCACTTT	CASSSDSHRSPLHF
TRBV29-1	TRBJ2-7	many	TRBD1	TGCAGCGTTCAACAGGGGATCTACGAGCAGTACTTC	CSVQQGIYEQYF
TRBV6-8	TRBJ1-2	few	.	TGTGCCAGCACCGAGATGGGGGGGAAGAACTATGGCTACACCTTC	CASTEMGGKNYGYTF
TRBV5-1	TRBJ2-2	few	.	TGCGCCAGCAGCTTCGTCAGCGAGAGAGAGCTGTTTTTT	CASSFVSERELFF
TRBV28	TRBJ2-5	few	TRBD2	TGTGCCAGCAGTGGTCCCACTAGCGGAGGGAGGGGAGAGACCCAGTACTTC	CASSGPTSGGRGETQYF
TRBV15	TRBJ2-7	many	TRBD1	TGTGCCACCAGCAGAGATCTCCTAAGGGACAGTTCCTACGAGCAGTACTTC	CATSRDLLRDSSYEQYF
TRBV19	TRBJ1-2	many	.	TGTGCCAGTAGTACCACCAGGGTAGGCCAGGACGGCTACACCTTC	CASSTTRVGQDGYTF
TRBV4-3	TRBJ1-5	few	.	TGCGCCAGCAGCCAAGATGGAGTCGGCAATCAGCCCCAGCATTTT	CASSQDGVGNQPQHF
TRBV29-1	TRBJ2-6	many	TRBD2	TGCAGCGTTGAGGAATGGGGGGGCTCTGGGGCCAACGTCCTGACTTTC	CSVEEWGGSGANVLTF
TRBV12-3/TRBV12-4	TRBJ1-2	.	TRBD1	TGTGTCAGCAGTCTGGGACAGGTCAGCTCCTACGGCTACACCTTC	CVSSLGQVSSYGYTF
TRBV6-5	TRBJ2-2	.	.	TGTGCCAGCAGTTACTCAGCCGGAGCCGGGGAGCTGTTTTTT	CASSYSAGAGELFF
TRBV6-5	TRBJ1-1	.	TRBD1	TGTGCCAGCAGTTACGCCCGGACAGGGGGGAACACTGAAGCTTTCTTT	CASSYARTGGNTEAFF
TRBV5-1	TRBJ2-5	many	.	TGCGCCAGCAGCTCCGAGGGCCAATGGACCCAGTACTTC	CASSSEGQWTQYF
TRBV7-8	TRBJ2-2	few	TRBD2	TGTGCCAGCAGCCAGAGTAGCGGGACGAACACCGGGGAGCTGTTTTTT	CASSQSSGTNTGELFF
TRBV15	TRBJ2-5	.	.	TGTGCCACCAGCAGAGATGACCCCGGGAACCAAGAGACCCAGTACTTC	CATSRDDPGNQETQYF
TRBV2	TRBJ1-4	many	.	TGTGCCAGCAGTGAGGGAGGACTCGAAAAACTGTTTTTT	CASSEGGLEKLFF
TRBV20-1	TRBJ2-5	once	.	TGCGGTGCTAGTAGGGGGGGCAGGGAGACCCAGTACTTC	CGASRGGRETQYF
TRBV20-1	TRBJ1-5	.	.	TGCAGTGCTAGAGCCACCAGGTTTCTTGATGGGCGCAATCAGCCCCAGCATTTT	CSARATRFLDGRNQPQHF
TRBV5-4	TRBJ2-5	.	.	TGTGCCAGCAGCCCACCAACAGGGAAAGAGACCCAGTACTTC	CASSPPTGKETQYF
TRBV10-3	TRBJ2-7	.	.	TGTGCCCCAGGACTCGGGGAGCAGTACTTC	CAPGLGEQYF
TRBV7-2	TRBJ2-5	.	TRBD2	TGTGCCAGCAGCCGCCCCGGACTAGCGGGAGGGACCCAGTACTTC	CASSRPGLAGGTQYF
TRBV7-2	TRBJ2-7	many	.	TGTGCCAGCAGCTTAGGGGTCCTGGGCTACGAGCAGTACTTC	CASSLGVLGYEQYF
TRBV7-3	TRBJ2-7	.	.	TGTGCCAGCAGCCCCTGGACAGAGTACTACGAGCAGTACTTC	CASSPWTEYYEQYF
TRBV19	TRBJ1-1	.	.	TGTGCCAGTAGGACGTGGGGTGTACCAGAAGCTTTCTTT	CASRTWGVPEAFF
TRBV9	TRBJ1-1	many	.	TGCGCCAGCAGTGTGGGGAGAAACACTGAAGCTTTCTTT	CASSVGRNTEAFF